This TCR beta chain was recovered during a study of shared clonotypes between healthy human individuals. Study results and caveats: What naive subsets generally showed was a larger estimated richness than memory subsets showed.

Trimming removed 6 bases at V and 1 base at J, with 10 bases between. CDR1 MNHNS and CDR2 SASEGT come from the germline V gene. The CDR3 runs 13 residues. In replicate PCRs of sorted subsets, 150 to 200 ng DNA, about 30,000 T cell genomes, was used. Only in-frame clones appear in the TCRdb table, and some are missing; sequencing was by immunoSEQ multiplex PCR. The sample has over a million clones, approximately 70% seen once. As for this clone: Its specificity is unknown.

The sequencing input was memory CD4+ T cells sorted from blood. Subset described: CD45RA-negative fraction. The receptor's source is a man aged 18 to 30 in good health. The chain links TRBV6-1 to TRBJ2-7; D is perhaps TRBD1 (6 bases). CDR3: CASSGDNSYEQYF. The CDR3 bases are TGTGCCAGCAGCGGGGACAATTCCTACGAGCAGTACTTC.